The sequence of this T cell receptor beta chain was determined in a study of shared clonotypes between healthy human individuals. Study-level information: Each donor contributed plates that comprised three CD4 naive, three CD4 memory, two CD8 naive and one CD8 memory.

CD45RO-negative CD8 cells positively selected for CCR7 made up the naive population, which excluded terminally differentiated effector memory CD45RA+ cells. V lost 6 bases, J lost 4 bases, and 5 bases stayed unmatched. Germline V gives CDR1 MNHEY, CDR2 SVGAGI. This CDR3 spans 14 amino acids. How the authors handled the data: ImmunoSEQ sequences covered only the junction and lacked quality scores; filtering therefore differed. Here immunoSEQ multiplex PCR was the method, and the copy in TCRdb shows in-frame clones only, minus some. V, J and clone size are those of that table, while D and trimming were read from the DNA. The table lists about 820,000 clones, over 90% of them singletons.

The TCR comes from a man younger than 45 in good health. The chain is built from TRBV6-5 and TRBJ1-4, with 7 positions matching TRBD1. Sequenced sample: naive CD8+ T cells sorted from blood. CDR3 in amino acids: CASRSQGGNEKLFF. DNA for the CDR3: TGTGCCAGCAGATCGCAGGGGGGTAATGAAAAACTGTTTTTT.